The rows below give T cell receptor beta chains drawn from one sample of a study of T cells after yellow fever vaccination. Via MiXCR, TCRdb re-called the 5' RACE reads, giving one row per CDR3 protein. The sample yields around 360,000 distinct CDR3 sequences, 9.5% to 13% seen once. The source material was PBMCs, sampled on the day of the first yellow fever vaccination. These receptors originate from a man in his late teens or twenties who received the YFV17D yellow fever vaccine. Each CDR3 is given with its conserved first and last residue. D genes are given only for firm matches. Part of the rows lack a size; the others show once, few, many or a class for expanded clones.

J | D | size | V | DNA | CDR3
TRBJ2-2 | - | few | TRBV28 | TGTGCCAGCCTCTCCGGGACGGTGAACACCGGGGAGCTGTTTTTT | CASLSGTVNTGELFF
TRBJ1-5 | TRBD1 | few | TRBV12-3/TRBV12-4 | TGTGCCAGCAGTTTACGGGGACAGGATGGGCAGCCCCAGCATTTT | CASSLRGQDGQPQHF
TRBJ2-7 | - | - | TRBV12-3/TRBV12-4 | TGTGCCAGCAGAACAGGGAGCGACGAGCAGTACTTC | CASRTGSDEQYF
TRBJ2-3 | - | - | TRBV7-3 | TGTGCCAGCAGCCCACGGGGTTCAGGAGATACGCAGTATTTT | CASSPRGSGDTQYF
TRBJ2-2 | - | many | TRBV5-1 | TGCGCCAGCAGCTCCGGACAGAACACCGGGGAGCTGTTTTTT | CASSSGQNTGELFF
TRBJ2-4 | - | few | TRBV11-2 | TGTGCCAGCAGCTTAGATCGGAGGGCGCAGGGAAACATTCAGTACTTC | CASSLDRRAQGNIQYF
TRBJ2-7 | - | - | TRBV7-2 | TGTGCCAGCAGCTTAGAGAAGTGGAGAACCTACGAGCAGTACTTC | CASSLEKWRTYEQYF
TRBJ2-5 | - | - | TRBV5-6 | TGTGCCAGCAGCCAGACCAACAGGGTAGGGACCCAGTACTTC | CASSQTNRVGTQYF
TRBJ2-2 | TRBD2 | - | TRBV7-2 | TGTGCCAGCAGCCCAATAGCGGGGGCCTTCTCCGGGGAGCTGTTTTTT | CASSPIAGAFSGELFF
TRBJ1-2 | - | - | TRBV5-1 | TGCGCCAGCAGAGTTTATGGCCTTAACTATGGCTACACCTTC | CASRVYGLNYGYTF
TRBJ1-1 | - | many | TRBV4-3 | TGCGCCAGCAGCCAAGAGGGATTGGTCAACACTGAAGCTTTCTTT | CASSQEGLVNTEAFF
TRBJ2-7 | - | - | TRBV10-3 | TGTGCCATCAGGTTGACAGACGGCAACGAGCAGTACTTC | CAIRLTDGNEQYF
TRBJ1-6 | - | - | TRBV7-9 | TGTGCCAGCAGCCCCGGGCCCCTCGGCTCACCCCTCCACTTT | CASSPGPLGSPLHF
TRBJ1-2 | TRBD1 | - | TRBV14 | TGTGCCAGCAGCCAAGAAGGGCGCAGGAGAGACAGGGGCGTCTATGGCTACACCTTC | CASSQEGRRRDRGVYGYTF
TRBJ1-5 | - | few | TRBV7-2 | TGTGCCAGCCGTATTCCCGGGACAAGCAATCAGCCCCAGCATTTT | CASRIPGTSNQPQHF
TRBJ2-2 | - | - | TRBV29-1 | TGCAGCGCGTCCGGGACTGTGAACACCGGGGAGCTGTTTTTT | CSASGTVNTGELFF
TRBJ1-6 | - | few | TRBV20-1 | TGCAGTGCTCCCCGGTACCCTAATTCACCCCTCCACTTT | CSAPRYPNSPLHF
TRBJ2-1 | TRBD2 | many | TRBV7-2 | TGTGCCAGCAGCTCTAGCGGGGGGGCCCTTGTGAGCGGGCAGTTCTTC | CASSSSGGALVSGQFF
TRBJ2-3 | TRBD1 | many | TRBV6-4 | TGTGCCAGCAGTGACTCGACAGGGGGCGCAGATACGCAGTATTTT | CASSDSTGGADTQYF
TRBJ2-6 | - | few | TRBV5-4 | TGTGCCAGCAGCTTGGGGCAGGGAGGTGGGGCCAACGTCCTGACTTTC | CASSLGQGGGANVLTF
TRBJ2-5 | - | - | TRBV7-9 | TGTGCCAGCAGCTTACGGACCGGGCTCCAAGAGACCCAGTACTTC | CASSLRTGLQETQYF
TRBJ2-7 | TRBD1 | few | TRBV10-3 | TGTGCCATCACAAAAGGGACAGGGGGCTGGGAGCAGTACTTC | CAITKGTGGWEQYF
TRBJ2-3 | - | many | TRBV7-9 | TGTGCCAGCAGCTTAACCATAGATACGCAGTATTTT | CASSLTIDTQYF
TRBJ1-6 | TRBD1 | - | TRBV28 | TGTGCCAGCACGGGACAGGCCCTTAATTCACCCCTCCACTTT | CASTGQALNSPLHF
TRBJ1-6 | - | - | TRBV20-1 | TGCAGTGCTAGAACGACCGGTAGAGTGACTTCACCCCTCCACTTT | CSARTTGRVTSPLHF
TRBJ2-5 | - | many | TRBV20-1 | TGCAGTGCTAGTAAAGACAGTTACCAAGAGACCCAGTACTTC | CSASKDSYQETQYF
TRBJ2-1 | TRBD1 | few | TRBV28 | TGTGCCAGCAGTTCGGAGTGGGGGACAGGGGACAGTGAGCAGTTCTTC | CASSSEWGTGDSEQFF
TRBJ2-3 | - | few | TRBV4-1 | TGCGCCAGCAGCCAAGATGCGGGGGCCACAGATACGCAGTATTTT | CASSQDAGATDTQYF